The clone carrying this T cell receptor beta chain was detected many times. Its cognate antigen is unknown. The sample is drawn from a study of molecular identifiers for immune sequencing clone quantification. Study-wide results and limits: Under 1% of molecules in naive cells, but over 97% of effector molecules, belonged to clones above 20 RNA copies.

J was trimmed by 10 bases and V by 3 bases; bases with no gene match: 30. The CDR3 sequence is 22 residues long. Germline CDR1 reads SEHNR; CDR2 reads FQNEAQ (reference sequence). Library preparation followed earlier protocols using designated TCR primers. MiXCR, applied by TCRdb to the PCR reads, yields one record per CDR3 protein. The sample yields around 480,000 distinct CDR3 sequences, less than 30% seen once. Sorted cells numbering roughly 18,000 to 1,000,000, with 10%, 30% or 50% RNA, yielded the naive CD8 libraries. Sorting isolated naive CD8 T cells as CD8+CD4-CCR7+CD45RA+ events. This rearrangement joins TRBV7-9 to TRBJ2-3, with 11 bases matching TRBD2. The origin of this receptor is a human donor in good health. Some libraries in this study had Jurkat cell RNA spiked in. The sample consisted of naive CD8+ T cells from blood, with Jurkat cell RNA spiked in. Indicated subset: FACS-sorted CD8+CD4-CCR7+CD45RA+ naive T cells. The CDR3 DNA reads TGTGCCAGCAGCTTTTACAGCTCCGGACTAGCGGGCGATCGGGCGTCCCCGTGGGCGCAGTATTTT. Amino acids: CASSFYSSGLAGDRASPWAQYF.